A selection of T cell receptor beta chains follows, all from one sample in a study of OX40 agonist ivuxolimab in advanced cancers. The method was immunoSEQ multiplex PCR; TCRdb's version includes in-frame clones alone and lacks a portion of them. Found here are around 20,000 clones, around 84% of them singletons; the top ten hold around 17%. Source: CD4+ or CD8+ T cells sorted from blood, taken in a trial of the OX40 agonist ivuxolimab. The receptors originated from an adult with an advanced solid tumor such as melanoma, head and neck, liver or kidney cancer. Both conserved end residues are part of each CDR3. Fields, in order: CDR3 DNA, CDR3 protein, clone size, D gene, V gene, J gene. The D gene is left open where the match is weak. Part of the rows lack a size; the others show once, few, many or a class for expanded clones.

TGTGCCAGCAGCTTAGCTGGACAGGGCTTGGGCTACACCTTC,CASSLAGQGLGYTF,.,TRBD1,TRBV11-1,TRBJ1-2
TGCAGTGCCCCGCCGGAATCACCCCTCCACTTT,CSAPPESPLHF,once,.,TRBV20-1,TRBJ1-6
TGTGCCAGCAGTCCCGGACAGGACATCAGCAATCAGCCCCAGCATTTT,CASSPGQDISNQPQHF,few,TRBD1,TRBV6-6,TRBJ1-5
TGTGCCAGCAGCTTCTTCTCGAGCTCCTACAATGAGCAGTTCTTC,CASSFFSSSYNEQFF,few,.,TRBV7-2,TRBJ2-1
TGTGCCAGCAGCCCCCGGGGGGGGCCCAAAAACATTCAGTACTTC,CASSPRGGPKNIQYF,.,TRBD2,TRBV11-3,TRBJ2-4
TGTGCCAGCAGCTTAGTAGGGAAGCAGTACTTC,CASSLVGKQYF,.,.,TRBV11-2,TRBJ2-7
TGTGCCAGCAGTTCCCCCGGGGTCAAGGCCCAGTACTTC,CASSSPGVKAQYF,.,.,TRBV25-1,TRBJ2-5
TGCGCCAGCAGCCAAGAGGGCACCTACGAGCAGTACTTC,CASSQEGTYEQYF,.,.,TRBV4-3,TRBJ2-7
TGTGCCAGCAGTCCGGGACTAGCGGGGCTCTTAGGCACAGATACGCAGTATTTT,CASSPGLAGLLGTDTQYF,.,TRBD2,TRBV11-3,TRBJ2-3
TGTGCCAGCAGTTTCGGGACAGATAGCAATCAGCCCCAGCATTTT,CASSFGTDSNQPQHF,few,TRBD1,TRBV27,TRBJ1-5
TGTGCCAGCAGGACAGGGGGCCTCTCTGGAAACACCATATATTTT,CASRTGGLSGNTIYF,.,TRBD1,TRBV2,TRBJ1-3
TGTGCCAGCAGTGTAGGAGGGGAACTTGAAAAACTGTTTTTT,CASSVGGELEKLFF,.,.,TRBV2,TRBJ1-4
TGTGCCAGCAGTGAAAGGGGGGCGGGGGGCCCGAACACCGGGGAGCTGTTTTTT,CASSERGAGGPNTGELFF,.,TRBD2,TRBV25-1,TRBJ2-2
TGTGCCAGTAGTGTCGACAGGTACACAGATACGCAGTATTTT,CASSVDRYTDTQYF,.,.,TRBV19,TRBJ2-3
TGTGCCAGCAGCCCCACTAGCGGGGTCTTCGAGCAGTACTTC,CASSPTSGVFEQYF,.,TRBD2,TRBV27,TRBJ2-7
TGTGCCAGTAGTAGGAGGGAAGGGTCCTATGGCTACACCTTC,CASSRREGSYGYTF,.,.,TRBV19,TRBJ1-2
TGTGCCAGCAGTTTCCTATTTCAAGAGACCCAGTACTTC,CASSFLFQETQYF,.,.,TRBV27,TRBJ2-5
TGCGCCAGCAGCCAAGAATGGGCTAGAACCCACAATGAGCAGTTCTTC,CASSQEWARTHNEQFF,.,.,TRBV4-3,TRBJ2-1
TGTGCCAGCAGCTTCAAGTCCCCAGAGACCCAGTACTTC,CASSFKSPETQYF,.,.,TRBV7-6,TRBJ2-5
TGTGCCAGCAGTGCAAGCCCGACAGGGGTGGCAGATACGCAGTATTTT,CASSASPTGVADTQYF,.,TRBD1,TRBV6-1,TRBJ2-3
TGTGCCAGCAGTTACTCGGAACAGGGTAATAGGGCTTTCTTT,CASSYSEQGNRAFF,.,.,TRBV6-5,TRBJ1-1
TGTGCCAGCAGTGAAGGGTGGCGGTCCATCCGACAAGAGACCCAGTACTTC,CASSEGWRSIRQETQYF,.,.,TRBV6-1,TRBJ2-5
TGTGCCAGCAGCTTAGGGACGTCCGGACCAGGGGTTACAGATACGCAGTATTTT,CASSLGTSGPGVTDTQYF,.,.,TRBV11-3,TRBJ2-3
TGTGCCAGCAGCGTAGTAGCGGGAGCTAATGAGCAGTTCTTC,CASSVVAGANEQFF,.,TRBD2,TRBV9,TRBJ2-1
TGTGCCAGCAGCATCCGGACGTCGGCACCCCTCCACTTT,CASSIRTSAPLHF,few,.,TRBV6-5,TRBJ1-6
TGTGCCAGCAGCCCGGGACAGCAGAAGTATAATGAGCAGTTCTTC,CASSPGQQKYNEQFF,.,TRBD1,TRBV27,TRBJ2-1
TGTGCCAGCAGCTTAGCGTGGGGGAGCAATCAGCCCCAGCATTTT,CASSLAWGSNQPQHF,.,.,TRBV11-3,TRBJ1-5
TGTGCCAGCAGCCGTACGGACAGTGCTACCGGGGAGCTGTTTTTT,CASSRTDSATGELFF,.,.,TRBV7-9,TRBJ2-2
TGTGCCAGTAGTATATCAGCGGGAGAGGGCAATGAGCAGTTCTTC,CASSISAGEGNEQFF,.,TRBD2,TRBV19,TRBJ2-1
TGTGCCAGCAGCGTCACCCAGACTAGCGGGGGGGATCCCGAGCAGTACTTC,CASSVTQTSGGDPEQYF,few,TRBD2,TRBV11-3,TRBJ2-7
TGTGCCAGCATGACTCAGAGCTCCTACAATGAGCAGTTCTTC,CASMTQSSYNEQFF,.,.,TRBV7-9,TRBJ2-1
TGTGCCAGCAGCTTAGTCGGGACAGGGGGGGTAGAGACCCAGTACTTC,CASSLVGTGGVETQYF,.,TRBD1,TRBV11-2,TRBJ2-5
TGCGCCAGCAGGCGGGACAGGAGGACCGGGGAGCTGTTTTTT,CASRRDRRTGELFF,once,TRBD1,TRBV23-1,TRBJ2-2
TGCGCCAGCAGCTTGGAATGGGCCAGCACAGATACGCAGTATTTT,CASSLEWASTDTQYF,.,.,TRBV5-1,TRBJ2-3
TGTGCCAGTAAGGGACGCCGAAATGAGCAGTTCTTC,CASKGRRNEQFF,.,.,TRBV19,TRBJ2-1
TGTGCTAGTGGAGCGGGGGAATACAATGAGCAGTTCTTC,CASGAGEYNEQFF,.,TRBD2,TRBV12-5,TRBJ2-1
TGTGCCAGCAGCTTGGGGGTAGGATTCACAGATACGCAGTATTTT,CASSLGVGFTDTQYF,.,.,TRBV5-6,TRBJ2-3
TGTGCCACCCGCCGGGACATCGCTAGCACAGATACGCAGTATTTT,CATRRDIASTDTQYF,.,.,TRBV10-3,TRBJ2-3
TGTGCCAGCAGCTTAAGACAGGGTTATGGAGATGGCTACACCTTC,CASSLRQGYGDGYTF,.,TRBD1,TRBV7-2,TRBJ1-2
TGTGCCAGCAGCGGGGGATCCCCGGGACAGGGGCTCCCTGAAGCTTTCTTT,CASSGGSPGQGLPEAFF,.,TRBD1,TRBV9,TRBJ1-1
TGTGCCAGCAGCTTGGATTGGTCGGTTATGTTCTTC,CASSLDWSVMFF,few,.,TRBV5-4,TRBJ2-1
TGTGCCAGCAGCTTAGTGATTAGGTCGACAGGGGGAGGCGAGCAGTACTTC,CASSLVIRSTGGGEQYF,.,TRBD1,TRBV7-2,TRBJ2-7
TGTGCCAGCAGTTTGGGTTTCGATCAGCCCCAGCATTTT,CASSLGFDQPQHF,few,.,TRBV28,TRBJ1-5
TGTGCCAGCAGTGACTCGGCCAATTCACCCCTCCACTTT,CASSDSANSPLHF,.,.,TRBV6-4,TRBJ1-6
TGTGCCAGTAGTAAAAACATGAACACTGAAGCTTTCTTT,CASSKNMNTEAFF,.,.,TRBV19,TRBJ1-1
TGCGCCAGCAGCCAAGTTCAGGCGAGTTACGAGCAGTACTTC,CASSQVQASYEQYF,once,.,TRBV4-1,TRBJ2-7
TGTGCCAGCTGGGGGGCTGATCAGCCCCAGCATTTT,CASWGADQPQHF,.,.,TRBV6-5,TRBJ1-5
TGTGCCAGCAGCTTGGCGTTGGGCGGGGGCCCCGCGGAGCAGTACTTC,CASSLALGGGPAEQYF,.,.,TRBV5-6,TRBJ2-7
TGTGCCAGCAGGGCGACAGGGAGGGGTAGCAATCAGCCCCAGCATTTT,CASRATGRGSNQPQHF,.,TRBD1,TRBV2,TRBJ1-5
TGTGCCAGCAGTCCCTACGATATATATGGACTAGCGGGGAACTACAATGAGCAGTTCTTC,CASSPYDIYGLAGNYNEQFF,.,TRBD2,TRBV27,TRBJ2-1
TGTGCCATCTTAGCGGGAGGGCCAACAGATACGCAGTATTTT,CAILAGGPTDTQYF,.,TRBD2,TRBV10-3,TRBJ2-3
TGTGCCAGTAGTGTCCGACGGTCGGGGGGTAGTGAGCAGTTCTTC,CASSVRRSGGSEQFF,once,TRBD2,TRBV19,TRBJ2-1